This T cell receptor beta chain was observed in a study of CXCR3-negative and CXCR3-positive naive CD8 T cells. Broader study findings: Most assays used freshly isolated PBMCs, as cryopreservation partially reduced CXCR3. Naive cells that were CXCR3-positive had more hydrophobic TRB CDR3s (compared with CXCR3-negative naive cells).

CDR1 and CDR2 (germline): DFQATT, SNEGSKA (reference sequence). CDR3 length: 15 amino acids. In the case of this clonotype: Its antigen is currently unknown.

All TRB cDNA libraries came from 5' RACE performed with UMI labels. TCRdb reworked the 5' RACE reads into one entry per CDR3 protein, no DNA. The sample yields 150,000 to 180,000 distinct CDR3 sequences, of which the top ten take up around 0.5%. The specimen was naive CXCR3+ CD8+ T cells from blood. Described subset: CD45RO-CCR7+CD27+CD95- naive CD8+ T cells expressing CXCR3 (TNR3+). The chain is built from TRBV20-1 and TRBJ2-7; TCRdb's D call of TRBD1 is untestable without DNA. The TCR was taken from a human donor in good health. Some clones in this sample may be carry-over from other donors' samples. The CDR3 reads CSAPPGQGGFEEQYF.